This T cell receptor beta chain derives from a study of cytomegalovirus exposure and HLA in healthy donors. Looking at the study overall: Genotyping of 400 or so donors showed that 80% to 85% belonged to the Caucasian-associated ancestry cluster.

A multiplex PCR was run with 60 Vbeta primers and 13 Jbeta primers. Profiled with immunoSEQ multiplex PCR; TCRdb holds only in-frame clones, not every one. The profile shows under 200,000 clones, around 77% of them singletons. Findings and limits, study-wide: Common viral pathogens seemed, in a later analysis, to connect with several of the most significant clusters.

A remark on this clone: Its target is not known.

The TCR was taken from a man in his 60s in good health and CMV-seronegative. Sequenced: PBMCs.

CDR3 loop: CASSILRTGVVGYTF. As DNA, the CDR3 is TGTGCCAGCAGCATCCTTCGGACAGGGGTGGTTGGCTACACCTTC. This rearrangement joins TRBV21-1 to TRBJ1-2; the table's TRBD1 call for D was not verified on the DNA. TRBV21-1 is tagged as a pseudogene. The CDR3 is made up of 15 amino acids.